The rows below give T cell receptor beta chains drawn from one sample of a study of OX40 agonist ivuxolimab in advanced cancers. Produced via immunoSEQ multiplex PCR; TCRdb's table is partial and in-frame only. The sample shows tens of thousands of clones, roughly 92% of them seen only once. Sequenced material: CD4+ or CD8+ T cells sorted from blood, taken in a trial of the OX40 agonist ivuxolimab. Every receptor here comes from an adult with an advanced solid tumor such as melanoma, head and neck, liver or kidney cancer. CDR3s include the opening cysteine and the closing phenylalanine or tryptophan. The order of the fields is CDR3 protein, V gene, D gene. The D gene is left open where the match is weak.

CDR3aa: CASSPGLRVTDTQYF; v_gene: TRBV4-3; d_gene: NA
CDR3aa: CASSLTGIQYNEQFF; v_gene: TRBV28; d_gene: NA
CDR3aa: CASREAGNSQPQHF; v_gene: TRBV6-5; d_gene: NA
CDR3aa: CAWSGPLNVGYNEQFF; v_gene: TRBV30; d_gene: NA
CDR3aa: CASSVGERSEQYF; v_gene: TRBV19; d_gene: NA
CDR3aa: CASSPLGGYGYTF; v_gene: TRBV4-3; d_gene: NA
CDR3aa: CASSLLAGVVSGELFF; v_gene: TRBV7-9; d_gene: TRBD2
CDR3aa: CATSTASGYYNEQFF; v_gene: TRBV15; d_gene: TRBD2
CDR3aa: CASNGLSREQFF; v_gene: TRBV2; d_gene: NA
CDR3aa: CSAQGGQSYEQYF; v_gene: TRBV29-1; d_gene: NA
CDR3aa: CASSWTGGEQETQYF; v_gene: TRBV7-9; d_gene: TRBD1
CDR3aa: CASSLSTGGYTDTQYF; v_gene: TRBV11-2; d_gene: TRBD2
CDR3aa: CASSLPPGVGYNEQFF; v_gene: TRBV28; d_gene: NA
CDR3aa: CASSLTGLHNQPQHF; v_gene: TRBV28; d_gene: NA
CDR3aa: CASSNGAREVISYEQYF; v_gene: TRBV5-1; d_gene: NA
CDR3aa: CASSARNKETQYF; v_gene: TRBV2; d_gene: NA
CDR3aa: CASTERQGMGDIQYF; v_gene: TRBV28; d_gene: TRBD1
CDR3aa: CASSFTRGSSSYEQYF; v_gene: TRBV5-6; d_gene: TRBD1
CDR3aa: CASSVGEVTGEDTQYF; v_gene: TRBV9; d_gene: NA
CDR3aa: CASIGPSAGGGYEQYF; v_gene: TRBV19; d_gene: TRBD2
CDR3aa: CASSIVGSGAPQAKNIQYF; v_gene: TRBV19; d_gene: TRBD2
CDR3aa: CASSYSPGVGTEAFF; v_gene: TRBV6-6; d_gene: NA
CDR3aa: CASRAGELFF; v_gene: TRBV28; d_gene: NA
CDR3aa: CTSSKLAGEREQYF; v_gene: TRBV1; d_gene: NA
CDR3aa: CASSRSGQLTYEQYF; v_gene: TRBV21-1; d_gene: NA